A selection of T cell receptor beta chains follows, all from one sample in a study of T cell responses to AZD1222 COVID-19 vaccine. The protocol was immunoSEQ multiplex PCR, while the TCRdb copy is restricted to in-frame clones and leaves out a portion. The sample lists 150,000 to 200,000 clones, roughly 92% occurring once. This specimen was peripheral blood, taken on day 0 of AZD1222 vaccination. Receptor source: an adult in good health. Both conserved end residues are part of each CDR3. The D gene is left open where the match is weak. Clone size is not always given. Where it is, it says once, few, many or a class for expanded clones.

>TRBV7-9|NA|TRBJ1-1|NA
CASSQGNTEAFF
TGTGCCAGCAGCCAGGGGAACACTGAAGCTTTCTTT
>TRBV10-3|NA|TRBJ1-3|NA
CASKQESGNTIYF
TGTGCCAGTAAACAGGAATCTGGAAACACCATATATTTT
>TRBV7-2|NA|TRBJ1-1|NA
CASSPGATGITEAFF
TGTGCCAGCAGCCCGGGGGCCACGGGAATCACTGAAGCTTTCTTT
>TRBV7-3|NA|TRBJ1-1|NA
CASSLGDTMGAFF
TGTGCCAGCAGCTTAGGGGACACAATGGGAGCTTTCTTT
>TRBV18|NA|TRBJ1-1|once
CASSPAVERWAFF
TGTGCCAGCTCACCAGCAGTCGAGCGCTGGGCTTTCTTT
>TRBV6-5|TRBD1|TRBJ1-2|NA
CASNGQGDNRYGYTF
TGTGCCAGCAATGGACAGGGGGATAATCGGTATGGCTACACCTTC
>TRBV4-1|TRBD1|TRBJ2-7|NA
CASSRGTGGHEQYF
TGCGCCAGCAGCCGTGGGACAGGGGGGCACGAGCAGTACTTC
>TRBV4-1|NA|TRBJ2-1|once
CASSQDQRTSYNEQFF
TGCGCCAGCAGCCAAGATCAGAGGACTTCATACAATGAGCAGTTCTTC
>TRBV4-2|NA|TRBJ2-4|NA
CASSQDRPNIQYF
TGTGCCAGCAGCCAAGATAGGCCGAACATTCAGTACTTC
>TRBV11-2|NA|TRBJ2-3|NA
CASSPPGGGTDTQYF
TGTGCCAGCAGCCCCCCCGGGGGTGGCACAGATACGCAGTATTTT
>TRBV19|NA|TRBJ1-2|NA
CASSVGISRGGYTF
TGTGCCAGTAGTGTTGGGATTTCTAGAGGAGGCTACACCTTC
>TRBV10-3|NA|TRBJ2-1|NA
CAIRALSGGERNEQFF
TGTGCCATCAGGGCCCTTAGCGGCGGGGAACGCAATGAGCAGTTCTTC
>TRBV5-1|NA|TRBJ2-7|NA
CASSPTHRDGEQYF
TGCGCCAGCAGCCCAACCCACAGGGATGGCGAGCAGTACTTC
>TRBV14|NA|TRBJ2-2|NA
CASSPSNTFSEVSGELFF
TGTGCCAGCAGTCCTAGTAACACGTTTTCTGAGGTGTCCGGGGAGCTGTTTTTT
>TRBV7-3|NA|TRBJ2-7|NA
CASSDLGSHEQYF
TGTGCCAGCAGCGATCTAGGAAGCCACGAGCAGTACTTC
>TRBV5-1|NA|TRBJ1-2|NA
CASSLAAGETGYGYTF
TGCGCCAGCAGCTTGGCGGCAGGGGAGACAGGCTATGGCTACACCTTC
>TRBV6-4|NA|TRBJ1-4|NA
CASSAPPGPTNEKLFF
TGTGCCAGCAGCGCCCCCCCCGGGCCAACTAATGAAAAACTGTTTTTT
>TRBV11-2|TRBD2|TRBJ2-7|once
CASSLDAPSGLAGYEQYF
TGTGCCAGCAGCCTCGACGCCCCCAGCGGACTAGCGGGGTACGAGCAGTACTTC